Below, one TCR beta chain is given with its context. The sample holds one count of this clone. Its target antigen remains unknown. No base quality values were provided; no much bigger clone lies one nucleotide off. This sample is part of a study of a mutant IDH1 vaccine in newly diagnosed glioma (dated by TCRdb to the early 2020s). As for the study more broadly: Across visits V03 through V10, patients got a total of eight vaccinations, given in weeks 1, 3, 5, 7, 11, 15, 19 and 23. In the chemotherapy-containing groups, vaccination started alongside temozolomide cycles, whereas in patients who had radiotherapy alone it started 4-6 weeks after radiotherapy. Of the 25 to 40 treated patients, roughly 60% were male and approximately 40% were female, and the mean age was 40.4 years. Prior to enrollment, patients had been given standard therapy consisting of radiotherapy alone, temozolomide alone, or radiochemotherapy with temozolomide, with the combination given to most patients. Six visits were used for peripheral blood collection: V03 (baseline), V05, V07, V10, V12 and V13. Longitudinal TCRB deep sequencing was performed for 20 to 25 treated patients wherever samples were available for exploratory analyses.

Libraries were made using the immunoSEQ multiplex PCR assay. Rearranged TCR beta chain sequences were amplified using the hsTCRB Kit according to the manufacturer's protocol. Sequencing of TCRB libraries was carried out on an Illumina MiSeq. As for how the authors treated the data: Demultiplexing, trimming and gene mapping were performed with the kit vendor's proprietary platform. Imported from immuneACCESS, the table was reduced by TCRdb to in-frame sequences with V and J called. These copies leave out some clones; in studies compared against another copy, an unresolved V gene accounts for under half, and the cause of the remainder is not known. D and trimming come from the DNA, and the V and J calls and clone size come from that table. The sample table holds roughly 30,000 clones, of which approximately 78% were seen once. The ten top clones hold around 26% of the sample. CDR1 is given as MGHRA and CDR2 as YSYEKL, both from the germline V gene. Trimming accounts for 4 bases at V and 3 bases at J, while the number of junction bases matched to no gene is 8. Counted from cysteine to phenylalanine, this CDR3 has 15 amino acids. This entry keeps only the CDR3 DNA: 45 bases, framed from base 1.

The full study reports these points: According to the authors, sample limitations meant that analyses of patient blood samples could not be reproduced. Changes in the top peripheral T cell clonotypes picked up by TCRB sequencing did not appear to be linked to pseudoprogression. Immune responses induced by the vaccine were seen in approximately 92% of patients across multiple MHC alleles. Selection of PBMC samples for TCRB deep sequencing was based on availability.

The time point tag for this specimen amounts to: week 11, during vaccination. Each vaccine dose was 300 ug of a 20-mer mutant IDH1 peptide in Montanide, given subcutaneously with topical imiquimod. All donors had newly diagnosed IDH1-mutant astrocytomas of WHO grade 3 or 4 that showed loss of nuclear ATRX. The samples were drawn from NOA16, a multicentre, single-arm, open-label phase I trial in Germany that tested a mutant IDH1 peptide vaccine in humans for the first time. Genomic DNA for TCRB sequencing was extracted from EDTA blood using the DNeasy Blood and Tissue Kit. The chain is encoded by TRBV4-1 joined to TRBJ2-7; TRBD1 agrees with 8 junctional bases. Sequences were derived from PBMCs, sampled from a glioma patient whose treatment included an IDH1 peptide vaccine. The sequence derives from a man aged 25-45 years with glioma. The bases read TGCGCCAGCAGCCGGACAGGGAGGAATGGCTACGAGCAGTACTTC. It specifies CASSRTGRNGYEQYF.